The rows below give T cell receptor beta chains drawn from one sample of a study of shared clonotypes between healthy human individuals. Assay used: immunoSEQ multiplex PCR; TCRdb lists only in-frame clones, some missing. The sample holds 470,000 or so clones, roughly 80% seen once. Material for sequencing was PBMCs. The source is a woman in her forties in good health. Some clones in this sample may be carry-over from other donors' samples. CDR3s include the opening cysteine and the closing phenylalanine or tryptophan. Fields, in order: J gene, V gene, clone size, D gene, CDR3 protein, CDR3 DNA. A D gene is named only where the DNA matches it firmly. Rows give clone size only sometimes, using once, few, many, or a class for an expanded clone.

J gene: TRBJ2-7; V gene: TRBV30; clone size: once; D gene: TRBD2; CDR3 protein: CAWSAPQAGGPTYEQYF; CDR3 DNA: TGTGCCTGGAGTGCACCCCAAGCGGGAGGGCCCACCTACGAGCAGTACTTC
J gene: TRBJ1-5; V gene: TRBV10-2; clone size: .; D gene: .; CDR3 protein: CASSESWLQPQHF; CDR3 DNA: TGCGCCAGCAGTGAGTCTTGGTTGCAGCCCCAGCATTTT
J gene: TRBJ2-1; V gene: TRBV10-2; clone size: many; D gene: .; CDR3 protein: CASSSAHNEQFF; CDR3 DNA: TGCGCCAGCAGCTCAGCCCACAATGAGCAGTTCTTC
J gene: TRBJ1-2; V gene: TRBV5-4; clone size: .; D gene: .; CDR3 protein: CASSLKAWDRLFNYGYTF; CDR3 DNA: TGTGCCAGCAGCTTGAAGGCGTGGGACCGCCTTTTTAACTATGGCTACACCTTC
J gene: TRBJ2-5; V gene: TRBV5-1; clone size: .; D gene: TRBD1; CDR3 protein: CASHSGQQETQYF; CDR3 DNA: TGCGCCAGCCATTCGGGACAGCAAGAGACCCAGTACTTC
J gene: TRBJ2-5; V gene: TRBV6-5; clone size: .; D gene: .; CDR3 protein: CASSSSTQETQYF; CDR3 DNA: TGTGCCAGCAGTTCCTCGACCCAAGAGACCCAGTACTTC
J gene: TRBJ2-1; V gene: TRBV4-3; clone size: .; D gene: TRBD2; CDR3 protein: CASSQDRTSGGYNEQFF; CDR3 DNA: TGCGCCAGCAGCCAAGATCGTACTAGCGGGGGGTACAATGAGCAGTTCTTC
J gene: TRBJ2-5; V gene: TRBV28; clone size: .; D gene: .; CDR3 protein: CASIGQETQYF; CDR3 DNA: TGTGCCAGCATTGGTCAAGAGACCCAGTACTTC
J gene: TRBJ2-1; V gene: TRBV7-6; clone size: .; D gene: .; CDR3 protein: CASSPPGLEQFF; CDR3 DNA: TGTGCCAGCAGCCCGCCGGGCCTAGAACAGTTCTTC
J gene: TRBJ2-1; V gene: TRBV15; clone size: .; D gene: .; CDR3 protein: CATSRDRGSRDRRSYNEQFF; CDR3 DNA: TGTGCCACCAGCAGAGATCGGGGCTCGCGGGACAGAAGAAGTTACAATGAGCAGTTCTTC
J gene: TRBJ2-5; V gene: TRBV7-2; clone size: once; D gene: .; CDR3 protein: CASSLAGAVQYF; CDR3 DNA: TGTGCCAGCAGCTTAGCTGGGGCTGTTCAGTACTTC
J gene: TRBJ2-1; V gene: TRBV19; clone size: .; D gene: TRBD2; CDR3 protein: CASSMLGGNHNEQFF; CDR3 DNA: TGTGCCAGTAGTATGTTGGGGGGGAATCACAATGAGCAGTTCTTC
J gene: TRBJ1-2; V gene: TRBV6-5; clone size: once; D gene: .; CDR3 protein: CASSYSRVSPGRYTF; CDR3 DNA: TGTGCCAGCAGTTACTCTAGAGTAAGCCCCGGCCGCTACACCTTC
J gene: TRBJ2-1; V gene: TRBV9; clone size: .; D gene: .; CDR3 protein: CASSVAPYNEQFF; CDR3 DNA: TGTGCCAGCAGCGTAGCCCCCTACAATGAGCAGTTCTTC
J gene: TRBJ2-5; V gene: TRBV28; clone size: many; D gene: .; CDR3 protein: CACARRSWETQYF; CDR3 DNA: TGTGCCTGTGCCCGGAGGTCCTGGGAGACCCAGTACTTC
J gene: TRBJ2-1; V gene: TRBV28; clone size: .; D gene: .; CDR3 protein: CASSGSVSYNEQFF; CDR3 DNA: TGTGCCAGCAGCGGGAGTGTATCCTACAATGAGCAGTTCTTC
J gene: TRBJ1-2; V gene: TRBV28; clone size: .; D gene: .; CDR3 protein: CATGQLTNYGYTF; CDR3 DNA: TGTGCCACCGGACAGCTAACTAACTATGGCTACACCTTC
J gene: TRBJ2-7; V gene: TRBV6-5; clone size: .; D gene: TRBD2; CDR3 protein: CARFSGRDDYEQYF; CDR3 DNA: TGTGCCAGGTTTAGCGGGAGGGATGATTACGAGCAGTACTTC
J gene: TRBJ2-3; V gene: TRBV19; clone size: .; D gene: .; CDR3 protein: CASSIDRELVTQYF; CDR3 DNA: TGTGCCAGTAGTATAGATAGGGAACTAGTTACGCAGTATTTT
J gene: TRBJ2-3; V gene: TRBV7-8; clone size: .; D gene: TRBD2; CDR3 protein: CASSPSGSTDTQYF; CDR3 DNA: TGTGCCAGCAGCCCTAGCGGTAGCACAGATACGCAGTATTTT
J gene: TRBJ2-1; V gene: TRBV19; clone size: once; D gene: TRBD1; CDR3 protein: CASSSQQGQRFDNEQFF; CDR3 DNA: TGTGCCAGTAGTTCCCAACAGGGGCAGAGGTTTGACAATGAGCAGTTCTTC
J gene: TRBJ2-1; V gene: TRBV7-3; clone size: .; D gene: .; CDR3 protein: CASSRSGNNEQFF; CDR3 DNA: TGTGCCAGCAGCCGTAGCGGAAACAATGAGCAGTTCTTC
J gene: TRBJ1-1; V gene: TRBV15; clone size: .; D gene: .; CDR3 protein: CATSREGKSEAFF; CDR3 DNA: TGTGCCACCAGCAGAGAAGGGAAATCCGAAGCTTTCTTT
J gene: TRBJ2-7; V gene: TRBV5-5; clone size: once; D gene: .; CDR3 protein: CASSLVQVPSYEQYF; CDR3 DNA: TGTGCCAGCAGCTTGGTACAGGTGCCAAGCTACGAGCAGTACTTC